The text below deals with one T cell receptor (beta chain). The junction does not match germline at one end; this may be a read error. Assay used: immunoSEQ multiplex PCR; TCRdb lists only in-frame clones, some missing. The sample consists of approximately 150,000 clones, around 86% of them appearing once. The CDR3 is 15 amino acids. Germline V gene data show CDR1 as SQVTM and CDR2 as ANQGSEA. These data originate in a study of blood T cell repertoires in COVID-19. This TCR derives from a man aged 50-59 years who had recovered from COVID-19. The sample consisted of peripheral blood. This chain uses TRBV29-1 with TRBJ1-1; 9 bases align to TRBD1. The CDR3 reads CSGETGGIVNTEAFF. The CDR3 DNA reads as TGCAGCGGTGAAACAGGGGGCATTGTGAACACTGAAGCTTTCTTT.